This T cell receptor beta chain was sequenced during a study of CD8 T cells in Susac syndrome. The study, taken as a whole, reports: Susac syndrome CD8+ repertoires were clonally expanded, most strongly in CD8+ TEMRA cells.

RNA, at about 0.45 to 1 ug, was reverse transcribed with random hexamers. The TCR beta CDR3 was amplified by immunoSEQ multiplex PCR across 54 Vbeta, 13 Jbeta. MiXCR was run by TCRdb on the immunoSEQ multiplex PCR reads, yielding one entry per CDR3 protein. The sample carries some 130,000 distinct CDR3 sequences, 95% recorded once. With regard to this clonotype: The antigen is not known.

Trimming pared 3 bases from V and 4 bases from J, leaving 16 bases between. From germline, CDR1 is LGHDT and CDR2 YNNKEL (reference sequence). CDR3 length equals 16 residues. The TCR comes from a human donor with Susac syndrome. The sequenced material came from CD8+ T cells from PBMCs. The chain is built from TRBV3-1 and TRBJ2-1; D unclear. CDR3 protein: CASSHFLRGYYNEQFF. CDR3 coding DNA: TGTGCCAGCAGCCATTTTCTTCGCGGATATTACAATGAGCAGTTCTTC.